A selection of T cell receptor beta chains follows, all from one sample in a study of blood T cell repertoires in COVID-19. Only in-frame clones appear in the TCRdb table, and some are missing; sequencing was by immunoSEQ multiplex PCR. The table includes roughly 66,000 clones, 91% detected once. The sequencing input was peripheral blood. These receptors were taken from a human donor in a cohort sampled during active COVID-19. CDR3s include the opening cysteine and the closing phenylalanine or tryptophan. The D gene is left open where the match is weak. A clone size is listed for some rows: how often the clone was seen (once, few, many), or a class if it is expanded.

CDR3nt	CDR3aa	abundance	v_gene	j_gene	d_gene
TGCAGTGCTAGACCCGAAGAGACCCAGTACTTC	CSARPEETQYF	NA	TRBV20-1	TRBJ2-5	NA
TGTGCCAGCGCTACTAGCGGCTCCTACGAGCAGTACTTC	CASATSGSYEQYF	NA	TRBV11-3	TRBJ2-7	TRBD2
TGTGCCTGGAGTGTAGGCGGGGGGGAGACCCAGTACTTC	CAWSVGGGETQYF	NA	TRBV30	TRBJ2-5	TRBD2
TGTGCCAGCAGCTTAGCGAGGAGCACAGATACGCAGTATTTT	CASSLARSTDTQYF	once	TRBV7-8	TRBJ2-3	NA
TGTGCCAGCAGTTACTCGATCGGTTCAGATACGCAGTATTTT	CASSYSIGSDTQYF	NA	TRBV6-5	TRBJ2-3	NA
TGTGCCAGCAGCCCTATTTACCCTGAAGGGCGGGGAGAGACCCAGTACTTC	CASSPIYPEGRGETQYF	NA	TRBV5-4	TRBJ2-5	NA
TGTGCCAGCAGCGTCGGACCGACTAATTCCTACGAGCAGTACTTC	CASSVGPTNSYEQYF	NA	TRBV9	TRBJ2-7	NA
TGTGCCAGCAGATCGGACAGGGGAGAGGGCGAGCAGTACTTC	CASRSDRGEGEQYF	NA	TRBV6-5	TRBJ2-7	TRBD1
TGTGCCAGCAGTTTTCAAAGCGGGAGGGCCTGGGAGCAGTTCTTC	CASSFQSGRAWEQFF	NA	TRBV28	TRBJ2-1	TRBD2
TGTGCCAGCTCCGCAGCGATAAGCACTGAAGCTTTCTTT	CASSAAISTEAFF	NA	TRBV18	TRBJ1-1	NA
TGTGCCAGCAGTGAGCGCGGGATGAGGACAGGGGATTACTATGGCTACACCTTC	CASSERGMRTGDYYGYTF	few	TRBV6-1	TRBJ1-2	TRBD1
TGTGCCAGCAGTGAGCAACAGAAAAGCACAGATACGCAGTATTTT	CASSEQQKSTDTQYF	NA	TRBV27	TRBJ2-3	NA
TGTGCCAGCTCGACAAATAGAGACTACGAGCAGTACTTC	CASSTNRDYEQYF	few	TRBV5-4	TRBJ2-7	NA
TGTGCCAGCAGCCCCGACCGGCCCGGGGGGAACACCATATATTTT	CASSPDRPGGNTIYF	NA	TRBV11-2	TRBJ1-3	NA
TGTGCCAGCACTCCGTCAGGGTACCTGTTAGGCGAGCAGTACTTC	CASTPSGYLLGEQYF	once	TRBV28	TRBJ2-7	NA
TGTGCCAGCGTTACCGGGAGGGGTAGCTCCTACAATGAGCAGTTCTTC	CASVTGRGSSYNEQFF	once	TRBV6-9	TRBJ2-1	TRBD2
TGTGCCAGCAGCTTGGGGACTAGCGGGGTTGTTAATGAGCAGTTCTTC	CASSLGTSGVVNEQFF	NA	TRBV5-4	TRBJ2-1	TRBD2
TGCGCCAGCAGCCCCAGGACAGAAAACACCGGGGAGCTGTTTTTT	CASSPRTENTGELFF	NA	TRBV5-1	TRBJ2-2	NA
TGTGGAGCTGGGAGCGCGAACACCGGGGAGCTGTTTTTT	CGAGSANTGELFF	NA	TRBV25-1	TRBJ2-2	NA
TGTGCCAGTAGTGAGAGCCTCGGAGCTACTGAGCAGTTCTTC	CASSESLGATEQFF	NA	TRBV19	TRBJ2-1	NA
TGTGCCAGCAGCCAAGGGGTAGGGAATGAAAAACTGTTTTTT	CASSQGVGNEKLFF	NA	TRBV9	TRBJ1-4	NA
TGTGCCAGCAGCTTGGGGGGGGCTTGGTCACCCCTCCACTTT	CASSLGGAWSPLHF	NA	TRBV7-6	TRBJ1-6	NA
TGTGCCAGCAGTGAAGATGGGGCGGGAGGGCTTTTCGAGCAGTTCTTC	CASSEDGAGGLFEQFF	NA	TRBV2	TRBJ2-1	TRBD2
TGTGCCAGCAGGACTAGCGGGGGAGATGAGCAGTTCTTC	CASRTSGGDEQFF	NA	TRBV25-1	TRBJ2-1	TRBD2
TGTGCCAGCAGCGCACAGGAGAACACTGAAGCTTTCTTT	CASSAQENTEAFF	NA	TRBV9	TRBJ1-1	NA
TGTGCCAGCAGTTCCCCCGGGACAGGGGCCTACGAGCAGTACTTC	CASSSPGTGAYEQYF	NA	TRBV27	TRBJ2-7	TRBD1
TGTGCCAGCAGAACTGAACAGGATTACTATGGCTACACCTTC	CASRTEQDYYGYTF	NA	TRBV28	TRBJ1-2	NA
TGCGCCAGCAGCGCCACTAGCGTGGGTGAGCAGTTCTTC	CASSATSVGEQFF	NA	TRBV4-3	TRBJ2-1	TRBD2
TGCGCCAGCAGCCAAGACCCCCGGGGGGCTAGCTCCTACAATGAGCAGTTCTTC	CASSQDPRGASSYNEQFF	NA	TRBV4-3	TRBJ2-1	NA
TGTGCCAGCAGCCCCCCCGGGACAGTAAATTCACCCCTCCACTTT	CASSPPGTVNSPLHF	NA	TRBV7-8	TRBJ1-6	TRBD1
TGTGCCAGCAGTTACTCGATATCCAGCGGGGCCCTAAGAACGCAGTATTTT	CASSYSISSGALRTQYF	NA	TRBV6-2/TRBV6-3	TRBJ2-3	TRBD2
TGTGCCAGTAGTACGGGGGGACGGAACACTGAAGCTTTCTTT	CASSTGGRNTEAFF	NA	TRBV19	TRBJ1-1	NA
TGTGCCAGCTCACCAAACAGGGGGGGAGAGACCCAGTACTTC	CASSPNRGGETQYF	once	TRBV18	TRBJ2-5	NA
TGTGCCAGCAGTCTTTTAGCTGCCTTAGAGACCCAGTACTTC	CASSLLAALETQYF	NA	TRBV6-2/TRBV6-3	TRBJ2-5	NA
TGTGCCAGCAGCTTTAGCGGGGGACCAAACAATGAGCAGTTCTTC	CASSFSGGPNNEQFF	NA	TRBV11-2	TRBJ2-1	TRBD2
TGCGCCAGCAGCACCCTACCGGGACAGGGAACCTACAATGAGCAGTTCTTC	CASSTLPGQGTYNEQFF	NA	TRBV5-1	TRBJ2-1	TRBD1
TGTGCCATCAGTGACGGCGGGGGGCACACGAACACCGGGGAGCTGTTTTTT	CAISDGGGHTNTGELFF	NA	TRBV10-3	TRBJ2-2	TRBD2
TGCGCCGACCGGGGGGTAGGGGCAGACTATGGCTACACCTTC	CADRGVGADYGYTF	NA	TRBV23-1	TRBJ1-2	NA
TGTGCCAGCAGCTTTCTGACTAGCGGGAGGTTCGCGGAGCTGTTTTTT	CASSFLTSGRFAELFF	NA	TRBV5-8	TRBJ2-2	TRBD2
TGTGCCACCAGTGAGACCGGGACAGGGGAGGAGACCCAGTACTTC	CATSETGTGEETQYF	NA	TRBV24-1	TRBJ2-5	TRBD1
TGCGCCAGCAGCCAAGCTGGACAGGGTGGGAATCAGCCCCAGCATTTT	CASSQAGQGGNQPQHF	NA	TRBV4-1	TRBJ1-5	TRBD1
TGTGCCAGCAGCTTTTACAAGCGGGACACTGAAGCTTTCTTT	CASSFYKRDTEAFF	NA	TRBV5-4	TRBJ1-1	NA
TGTGCCAGCTCACCCTCGGACAGGGGTGTCCACGAGCAGTACTTC	CASSPSDRGVHEQYF	once	TRBV18	TRBJ2-7	TRBD1
TGTGCCGGAAACAGGGGCGGCTACACCTTC	CAGNRGGYTF	NA	TRBV30	TRBJ1-2	TRBD1
TGTGCCAGCAGCTTTGGCTATGGAAGGGGCGGTGGAAACATTCAGTACTTC	CASSFGYGRGGGNIQYF	NA	TRBV11-2	TRBJ2-4	NA
TGTGCCAGCAGCATTCGGGAGAGCTCCTACAATGAGCAGTTCTTC	CASSIRESSYNEQFF	NA	TRBV7-2	TRBJ2-1	NA
TGTGCCAGCAGTAACAGACAGGGTTACAATGAGCAGTTCTTC	CASSNRQGYNEQFF	NA	TRBV28	TRBJ2-1	TRBD1
TGTGCCAGCAGCGACACAGGGGTAGGAAACACCATATATTTT	CASSDTGVGNTIYF	NA	TRBV11-3	TRBJ1-3	TRBD1
TGTGCCAGCTCACTGACCGGGACTAGCTCAGATACGCAGTATTTT	CASSLTGTSSDTQYF	NA	TRBV18	TRBJ2-3	TRBD2
TGTGCCAGCAGCCTAAGCGGTAGCGGGCTTGAAAAACTGTTTTTT	CASSLSGSGLEKLFF	NA	TRBV7-9	TRBJ1-4	NA
TGCGCCAGCACCCCTGGCGGGGAGTTCCAAGAGACCCAGTACTTC	CASTPGGEFQETQYF	NA	TRBV5-1	TRBJ2-5	NA
TGTGCCAGCAGCTTGTCAGGGCAAGAGACCCAGTACTTC	CASSLSGQETQYF	NA	TRBV6-2/TRBV6-3	TRBJ2-5	NA
TGCGCCAGCAGCGGGGACAGCTCCTACGAGCAGTACTTC	CASSGDSSYEQYF	NA	TRBV5-1	TRBJ2-7	TRBD1
TGTGCCAGCAGCCCTAGAGTCGATGAGCAGTTCTTC	CASSPRVDEQFF	NA	TRBV7-2	TRBJ2-1	NA